The 11 T cell receptor beta chains listed next were all sequenced from one sample in a study of identical twins. TCRdb called the 5' RACE reads again in MiXCR, with one record for every CDR3 protein. The data contain 450,000 or so distinct CDR3 sequences, approximately 15% of them singletons. The sample also formed part of further work on yellow fever vaccine responses in identical twins.

The sample consisted of CD4+ T cells sorted from blood. The receptors here all came from a woman under 30 in good health.

The V gene is TRBV7-2, the J gene TRBJ2-3, with 10 positions matching TRBD2. From germline, CDR1 is SGHTA and CDR2 FQGNSA. This CDR3 spans 15 amino acids. V trimming: 5 bases; J trimming: 6 bases; junction bases outside the gene matches: 8. The CDR3 reads CASSRTSGNSDTQYF. Written as DNA, the CDR3 is TGTGCCAGCAGCCGGACTAGCGGCAACTCGGATACGCAGTATTTT.

The chain has TRBV21-1 and TRBJ1-2; the table gives TRBD1 as D, unverified against the DNA. TRBV21-1 is listed as a pseudogene. The CDR3 consists of 15 residues. CDR3 sequence (DNA): TGTGCCACCGGGGGCGAGCGGGGCATTCTTTATGGCTACACCTTC. Protein product: CATGGERGILYGYTF.

The chain combines TRBV6-1 with TRBJ1-1, with D perhaps matching TRBD1 (5 bases). This CDR3 is 14 amino acids long. V was trimmed by 1 base and J by 3 bases, leaving 9 bases between them. Germline values: CDR1 MNHNS, CDR2 SASEGT. CDR3 loop: CASSEVLGDTEAFF. CDR3 DNA sequence: TGTGCCAGCAGTGAAGTCTTAGGGGACACTGAAGCTTTCTTT.

This clonotype appeared a few times. V gene TRBV20-1 combines with J gene TRBJ2-7, with 7 bases that match TRBD1. The CDR3 runs to 15 residues. CDR1 DFQATT and CDR2 SNEGSKA come from the germline V gene (reference sequence). Trimming took 3 bases from V and 0 from J; bases not matched to a gene: 8. The CDR3 loop reads CSASSPGGSSYEQYF. Here the CDR3 DNA reads TGCAGTGCTAGCTCACCAGGGGGTTCCTCCTACGAGCAGTACTTC.

The genes are TRBV5-5 and TRBJ2-3; TRBD1 is a possible D gene (6 bases). This CDR3 is built from 12 residues. CDR1 and CDR2 from the germline V gene are SGHKS and YYEKEE (reference sequence). The germline V and J ends were trimmed by 5 bases and 8 bases, with 12 bases remaining between them. DNA for the CDR3: TGTGCCAGCAGGAACCAGGGGCTTACGCAGTATTTT. Translating gives CASRNQGLTQYF.

This clonotype was counted ten times or more. The chain combines TRBV25-1 with TRBJ2-5; TRBD1 agrees at 10 bases. The ends lost 4 bases at V and 3 bases at J; junction bases unmatched: 5. Per the germline V gene, CDR1 is MGHDK and CDR2 is SYGVNS. This CDR3 is 15 amino acids long. CDR3 protein: CASSARTGGKETQYF. In DNA, the CDR3 is TGTGCCAGCAGTGCCAGGACAGGGGGAAAAGAGACCCAGTACTTC. Filled out from reference TRBV25-1 and TRBJ2-5, the complete variable domain reads EADIYQTPRYLVIGTGKKITLECSQTMGHDKMYWYQQDPGMELHLIHYSYGVNSTEKGDLSSESTVSRIRTEHFPLTLESARPSHTSQYLCASSARTGGKETQYFGPGTRLLVL.

This chain joins TRBV5-6 and TRBJ2-1; D is possibly TRBD1 (6 bases). Germline-derived CDR1 and CDR2 are SGHDT and YYEEEE. Trimming left V 1 base short and J 3 bases short, with 14 bases between. CDR3 length: 16 residues. For the CDR3, the DNA is TGTGCCAGCAGCTTGAGCTTGGGGGCGGTCTACAATGAGCAGTTCTTC. Translating it yields CASSLSLGAVYNEQFF.

The table lists this clonotype with a few counts. The chain is built from TRBV3-1 and TRBJ2-5; either TRBD1 or TRBD2 may supply D (6 bases each). Looked up from germline, CDR1 is LGHDT and CDR2 is YNNKEL (reference sequence). The CDR3 runs 16 residues. Trimming pared 1 base from V and 1 base from J, leaving 13 bases between. CDR3 sequence: CASSQASGGGQETQYF. CDR3 coding DNA: TGTGCCAGCAGCCAAGCCAGCGGAGGGGGCCAAGAGACCCAGTACTTC.

There are a few counts of this clonotype. The chain carries TRBV3-1 and TRBJ2-1, with D tentatively TRBD1 or TRBD2 (5 bases each). Trimming stripped 5 bases from V and 6 bases from J, with 17 bases between. In germline, CDR1 is LGHDT, CDR2 YNNKEL (reference sequence). The CDR3 totals 15 residues. CDR3 coding DNA: TGTGCCAGCAGCGCACCGGGACGCGACTTCAATGAGCAGTTCTTC. It yields the protein CASSAPGRDFNEQFF.

This clonotype appeared a few times. The chain uses TRBV2 and TRBJ1-2; 7 bases map to TRBD1. CDR1 and CDR2 (germline): SNHLY, FYNNEI. This CDR3 comprises 15 residues. The junction had 6 bases not matched to a gene; V was cut back by 1 base and J by 4 bases. The CDR3 loop is CASSEEGARVYGYTF. CDR3 nucleotide sequence: TGTGCCAGCAGTGAAGAGGGGGCGCGGGTCTATGGCTACACCTTC.

This clonotype has a handful of counts. The rearrangement uses TRBV3-1 and TRBJ2-1, with TRBD1 identical over 9 bases. CDR1 is LGHDT and CDR2 is YNNKEL in the germline V gene (reference sequence). CDR3 length: 16 residues. The ends lost 3 bases at V and 7 bases at J; junction bases unmatched: 10. CDR3 in amino acids: CASSHTGTGSPNEQFF. Written as DNA, the CDR3 is TGTGCCAGCAGCCATACCGGGACAGGGAGTCCGAATGAGCAGTTCTTC.